The rows below give T cell receptor beta chains drawn from one sample of a study of cytomegalovirus exposure and HLA in healthy donors. Method: immunoSEQ multiplex PCR; TCRdb's copy keeps in-frame clones and lacks some. The table has some 150,000 clones, about 82% seen once. Sequenced: PBMCs. These receptor sequences come from a human donor in good health. Each CDR3 is given with its conserved first and last residue. A D gene is named only where the DNA matches it firmly. Size values are once, few and many counts, or a class for expanded clones, and some rows have none.

V gene: TRBV11-2
D gene: TRBD1
CDR3 length: 15
J gene: TRBJ1-5
clone size: .
CDR3 DNA: TGTGCCAGCAGCGCCGGGACAGGGAAGGAACAGCCCCAGCATTTT
CDR3 protein: CASSAGTGKEQPQHF

V gene: TRBV7-3
D gene: TRBD2
CDR3 length: 15
J gene: TRBJ2-1
clone size: .
CDR3 DNA: TGTGCCAGCAGCTTGTGGACTAGCGGGGTCAATGAGCAGTTCTTC
CDR3 protein: CASSLWTSGVNEQFF

V gene: TRBV5-6
D gene: TRBD1
CDR3 length: 15
J gene: TRBJ1-1
clone size: .
CDR3 DNA: TGTGCCAGCAGCTTACGGACAGGGGATGTCGCTGAAGCTTTCTTT
CDR3 protein: CASSLRTGDVAEAFF

V gene: TRBV6-5
D gene: TRBD1
CDR3 length: 13
J gene: TRBJ1-5
clone size: .
CDR3 DNA: TGTGCCAGCACCCAGGGGGCAAATCAGCCCCAGCATTTT
CDR3 protein: CASTQGANQPQHF

V gene: TRBV4-3
D gene: TRBD1
CDR3 length: 15
J gene: TRBJ2-7
clone size: .
CDR3 DNA: TGCGCCAGCAGCCAAGACGACAGGGGGTTGAACGAGCAGTACTTC
CDR3 protein: CASSQDDRGLNEQYF

V gene: TRBV4-2
D gene: TRBD1
CDR3 length: 14
J gene: TRBJ1-5
clone size: .
CDR3 DNA: TGTGCCAGCAGCGTCCGGGACAGCGATCAGCCCCAGCATTTT
CDR3 protein: CASSVRDSDQPQHF

V gene: TRBV5-1
D gene: TRBD2
CDR3 length: 17
J gene: TRBJ2-2
clone size: .
CDR3 DNA: TGCGCCAGCAGCCAACTAGCGGGAGGTTTCGACACCGGGGAGCTGTTTTTT
CDR3 protein: CASSQLAGGFDTGELFF

V gene: TRBV6-4
D gene: TRBD1
CDR3 length: 13
J gene: TRBJ1-5
clone size: .
CDR3 DNA: TGTGCCAGCACGGACAGGGCGAATCAGCCCCAGCATTTT
CDR3 protein: CASTDRANQPQHF

V gene: TRBV4-3
D gene: .
CDR3 length: 16
J gene: TRBJ1-1
clone size: .
CDR3 DNA: TGCGCCAGCAGCCAAGATTGGAATTATATGGACAGCGAAGCTTTCTTT
CDR3 protein: CASSQDWNYMDSEAFF

V gene: TRBV6-6
D gene: TRBD1
CDR3 length: 15
J gene: TRBJ2-4
clone size: few
CDR3 DNA: TGTGCCAGCAGCGAGACAGGGCTTCCCAAAAACATTCAGTACTTC
CDR3 protein: CASSETGLPKNIQYF

V gene: TRBV7-2
D gene: .
CDR3 length: 17
J gene: TRBJ2-2
clone size: .
CDR3 DNA: TGTGCCAGCAGCTTGCCGGGGGGCCAACGGAACACCGGGGAGCTGTTTTTT
CDR3 protein: CASSLPGGQRNTGELFF

V gene: TRBV11-1
D gene: .
CDR3 length: 14
J gene: TRBJ2-1
clone size: .
CDR3 DNA: TGTGCCAGCAGCCCGCTGACTTCTTACAATGAGCAGTTCTTC
CDR3 protein: CASSPLTSYNEQFF

V gene: TRBV27
D gene: TRBD2
CDR3 length: 17
J gene: TRBJ2-4
clone size: .
CDR3 DNA: TGTGCCAGCAGTTTATCCGGGTGGGAGGGGGCCAAAAACATTCAGTACTTC
CDR3 protein: CASSLSGWEGAKNIQYF

V gene: TRBV19
D gene: TRBD1
CDR3 length: 14
J gene: TRBJ2-7
clone size: .
CDR3 DNA: TGTGCCAGTAGCGGAGGACAGGGATTCTACGAGCAGTACTTC
CDR3 protein: CASSGGQGFYEQYF

V gene: TRBV18
D gene: .
CDR3 length: 14
J gene: TRBJ1-5
clone size: .
CDR3 DNA: TGTGCCAGCTCACTACTTCTACAGGGACAGCCCCAGCATTTT
CDR3 protein: CASSLLLQGQPQHF

V gene: TRBV5-1
D gene: TRBD1
CDR3 length: 13
J gene: TRBJ2-7
clone size: .
CDR3 DNA: TGCGCCAGCAGTGAAACAGGGGCTTACGAGCAGTACTTC
CDR3 protein: CASSETGAYEQYF

V gene: TRBV27
D gene: .
CDR3 length: 18
J gene: TRBJ1-1
clone size: .
CDR3 DNA: TGTGCCAGCAGTTTATCGGCCAGGCGGAGGTTGGGGAACACTGAAGCTTTCTTT
CDR3 protein: CASSLSARRRLGNTEAFF

V gene: TRBV9
D gene: .
CDR3 length: 13
J gene: TRBJ1-2
clone size: .
CDR3 DNA: TGTGCCAGCAGCGTAGGCGGGCGGGGGGGCTACACCTTC
CDR3 protein: CASSVGGRGGYTF

V gene: TRBV6-1
D gene: .
CDR3 length: 14
J gene: TRBJ2-3
clone size: .
CDR3 DNA: TGTGCCAGCGGGACTTTTCTTGGGTTAGATACGCAGTATTTT
CDR3 protein: CASGTFLGLDTQYF

V gene: TRBV7-6
D gene: TRBD2
CDR3 length: 16
J gene: TRBJ2-3
clone size: .
CDR3 DNA: TGTGCCAGCAGCTTAGTTCAAGCGGGAAGCACAGATACGCAGTATTTT
CDR3 protein: CASSLVQAGSTDTQYF

V gene: TRBV7-8
D gene: TRBD2
CDR3 length: 15
J gene: TRBJ2-1
clone size: once
CDR3 DNA: TGTGCCAGCAGCATTAGCGGGATCGGGTACAATGAGCAGTTCTTC
CDR3 protein: CASSISGIGYNEQFF

V gene: TRBV6-4
D gene: .
CDR3 length: 15
J gene: TRBJ1-6
clone size: .
CDR3 DNA: TGTGCCAGCAGTGACTCGGGACTACATAATTCACCCCTCCACTTT
CDR3 protein: CASSDSGLHNSPLHF

V gene: TRBV6-6
D gene: TRBD1
CDR3 length: 15
J gene: TRBJ2-1
clone size: .
CDR3 DNA: TGTGCCAGCAGACCCCCCGGGACAGGGCTTTTTAAAAAGTTCTTC
CDR3 protein: CASRPPGTGLFKKFF

V gene: TRBV27
D gene: .
CDR3 length: 16
J gene: TRBJ2-1
clone size: once
CDR3 DNA: TGTGCCAGCAGTTCCTCAGGCGGGGGCCTTTACAATGAGCAGTTCTTC
CDR3 protein: CASSSSGGGLYNEQFF

V gene: TRBV19
D gene: .
CDR3 length: 12
J gene: TRBJ1-2
clone size: .
CDR3 DNA: TGTGCCAGTAGCCTGGGGGCAGGTGGCTACACCTTC
CDR3 protein: CASSLGAGGYTF

V gene: TRBV2
D gene: TRBD1
CDR3 length: 15
J gene: TRBJ2-2
clone size: .
CDR3 DNA: TGTGCCAGCAGTGAAGCGGGGGACAGCACCGGGGAGCTGTTTTTT
CDR3 protein: CASSEAGDSTGELFF

V gene: TRBV27
D gene: TRBD1
CDR3 length: 15
J gene: TRBJ2-7
clone size: .
CDR3 DNA: TGTGCCAGCACCATTAAAAGGGGGCGCGGGTACGAGCAGTACTTC
CDR3 protein: CASTIKRGRGYEQYF

V gene: TRBV7-9
D gene: TRBD1
CDR3 length: 18
J gene: TRBJ2-7
clone size: .
CDR3 DNA: TGTGCCAGCAGCTTAGGTGCCAATCCTAGGGGGCTGGTCTACGAGCAGTACTTC
CDR3 protein: CASSLGANPRGLVYEQYF

V gene: TRBV15
D gene: TRBD1
CDR3 length: 18
J gene: TRBJ2-2
clone size: .
CDR3 DNA: TGTGCCACCAGCAGTCATTACCCGGGACAGGGCGAGGCCGGGGAGCTGTTTTTT
CDR3 protein: CATSSHYPGQGEAGELFF

V gene: TRBV7-8
D gene: TRBD1
CDR3 length: 17
J gene: TRBJ1-3
clone size: .
CDR3 DNA: TGTGCCAGCAGCTCGACAGGGTTGCTCAGCTCTGGAAACACCATATATTTT
CDR3 protein: CASSSTGLLSSGNTIYF

V gene: TRBV7-9
D gene: .
CDR3 length: 14
J gene: TRBJ2-3
clone size: .
CDR3 DNA: TGTGCCAGCAGCTCCCCAGCGGCCACAGATACGCAGTATTTT
CDR3 protein: CASSSPAATDTQYF

V gene: TRBV6-1
D gene: TRBD1
CDR3 length: 14
J gene: TRBJ1-4
clone size: .
CDR3 DNA: TGTGCCAGCAGACCGGGACAGCGTCTTGAAAAACTGTTTTTT
CDR3 protein: CASRPGQRLEKLFF

V gene: TRBV2
D gene: TRBD1
CDR3 length: 15
J gene: TRBJ1-3
clone size: .
CDR3 DNA: TGTGCCAGCAGGCAGACAGGGTTCTCTGGAAACACCATATATTTT
CDR3 protein: CASRQTGFSGNTIYF

V gene: TRBV2
D gene: .
CDR3 length: 16
J gene: TRBJ2-1
clone size: .
CDR3 DNA: TGTGCCAGCAGTGAAGGAGATCCGGTCCTCTACAATGAGCAGTTCTTC
CDR3 protein: CASSEGDPVLYNEQFF

V gene: TRBV7-9
D gene: .
CDR3 length: 16
J gene: TRBJ1-4
clone size: few
CDR3 DNA: TGTGCCAGCAGCTTAGAGTACGGCAGGGGTCGTGAAAAACTGTTTTTT
CDR3 protein: CASSLEYGRGREKLFF

V gene: TRBV5-4
D gene: TRBD2
CDR3 length: 15
J gene: TRBJ2-1
clone size: .
CDR3 DNA: TGTGCCAGCAGCCCAGGGACTAGCGGTGGTAATGAGCAGTTCTTC
CDR3 protein: CASSPGTSGGNEQFF

V gene: TRBV4-1
D gene: TRBD1
CDR3 length: 19
J gene: TRBJ1-3
clone size: .
CDR3 DNA: TGCGCCAGCAGCCAAGACCGACAGAAGACAGGGCCTCCTGGAAACACCATATATTTT
CDR3 protein: CASSQDRQKTGPPGNTIYF

V gene: TRBV2
D gene: TRBD2
CDR3 length: 19
J gene: TRBJ2-4
clone size: once
CDR3 DNA: TGTGCCAGCAGCGAAAGACTAGCGGGAAATGTGCTAGCCAAAAACATTCAGTACTTC
CDR3 protein: CASSERLAGNVLAKNIQYF

V gene: TRBV7-2
D gene: .
CDR3 length: 13
J gene: TRBJ2-1
clone size: few
CDR3 DNA: TGTGCCAGCAGCTTAGAGGGAGTTACTGAGCAGTTCTTC
CDR3 protein: CASSLEGVTEQFF

V gene: TRBV6-6
D gene: .
CDR3 length: 14
J gene: TRBJ1-4
clone size: .
CDR3 DNA: TGTGCCAGCAGTTGGAGGGGAGCAAATGAAAAACTGTTTTTT
CDR3 protein: CASSWRGANEKLFF

V gene: TRBV7-9
D gene: .
CDR3 length: 14
J gene: TRBJ2-5
clone size: .
CDR3 DNA: TGTGCCAGCAGCTTAGCAGGGGCGCAAGAGACCCAGTACTTC
CDR3 protein: CASSLAGAQETQYF

V gene: TRBV29-1
D gene: TRBD1
CDR3 length: 14
J gene: TRBJ1-3
clone size: .
CDR3 DNA: TGCAGCGTTGTTGAAGGGAGACGCAGGGGGCCTCAATATTTT
CDR3 protein: CSVVEGRRRGPQYF

V gene: TRBV7-3
D gene: TRBD1
CDR3 length: 15
J gene: TRBJ2-1
clone size: .
CDR3 DNA: TGTGCCAGCAGCACAACGGGACAGAACCACAATGAGCAGTTCTTC
CDR3 protein: CASSTTGQNHNEQFF

V gene: TRBV11-2
D gene: TRBD1
CDR3 length: 16
J gene: TRBJ1-4
clone size: .
CDR3 DNA: TGTGCCAGCAGCCCGGGGGACAGCTCAACTAATGAAAAACTGTTTTTT
CDR3 protein: CASSPGDSSTNEKLFF

V gene: TRBV20-1
D gene: .
CDR3 length: 9
J gene: TRBJ2-1
clone size: .
CDR3 DNA: TGCAGTGCGGGGGCCCGACAGTTCTTC
CDR3 protein: CSAGARQFF